Shown below are 26 T cell receptor beta chains from a single sample sequenced in a study of sequential checkpoint blockade in melanoma. Treatment meaning: randomized to nivolumab then ipilimumab (arm A) or the reverse (arm B). Profiled with immunoSEQ multiplex PCR; TCRdb holds only in-frame clones, not every one. Of 40,000 or so clones listed, 30% to 40% are singletons. This specimen consisted of tumor tissue (inferred from file names), obtained from a patient given nivolumab and ipilimumab in sequence. These TCRs come from a human donor with melanoma.

The V and J genes are TRBV30 and TRBJ1-1; D not certain. The CDR3 length is 12 residues. The germline gives CDR1 GTSNPN, CDR2 SVGIG (reference sequence). V lost 2 bases and J 1 base, leaving 5 bases between the germline ends. The CDR3 nucleotides read TGTGCCTGGAGTAAGGAGAACACTGAAGCTTTCTTT. The encoded protein is CAWSKENTEAFF.

This clone was seen only once. This CDR3 is CASSIQGGQETQYF. DNA for the CDR3: TGTGCCAGTAGTATCCAGGGAGGGCAAGAGACCCAGTACTTC. The chain carries TRBV19 and TRBJ2-5; 7 nucleotides align to TRBD2. Unmatched junction bases numbered 3, after V lost 3 bases and J lost 2 bases. This CDR3 comprises 14 residues. CDR1 and CDR2 (germline): LNHDA, SQIVND (reference sequence).

This clone was detected only a few times. The chain is built from TRBV6-8 and TRBJ2-1; TRBD2 might be the D (6 bases). This CDR3 comprises 13 residues. V was shortened by 7 bases and J by 10 bases, with 17 bases between the two germline ends. Looked up from germline, CDR1 is MNHGY and CDR2 is SAAAGT. The CDR3 here is CASNTNPGLEQFF. CDR3 nucleotides: TGTGCCAGCAACACAAACCCGGGACTCGAGCAGTTCTTC.

The V and J genes are TRBV5-1 and TRBJ2-3, with D hard to call. From germline, CDR1 is SGHRS and CDR2 YFSETQ. The CDR3 covers 15 residues. Trimming stripped 3 bases from V and 6 bases from J, with 17 bases between. The CDR3 nucleotides are TGCGCCAGCAGCTCGCCCGACACCGGTTCCGATACGCAGTATTTT. Its translation: CASSSPDTGSDTQYF.

The rearrangement uses TRBV6-8 and TRBJ1-2; D possibly corresponds to TRBD1 (5 bases). V was trimmed by 10 bases and J by 4 bases, leaving 22 bases between them. The CDR3 is 15 amino acids. Looked up from germline, CDR1 is MNHGY and CDR2 is SAAAGT. Here the CDR3 reads CAITSSGGVGYGYTF. DNA for the CDR3: TGTGCCATCACGTCCAGCGGGGGTGTGGGCTATGGCTACACCTTC.

The rearrangement uses TRBV9 and TRBJ1-1; a possible D gene is TRBD1 (5 bases). Germline CDR1 is SGDLS and CDR2 is YYNGEE. The CDR3 runs 15 residues. Trimming pared 5 bases from V and 2 bases from J, leaving 16 bases between. CDR3: CASSQDIGTNTEAFF. As DNA, the CDR3 is TGTGCCAGCAGTCAAGATATAGGGACTAACACTGAAGCTTTCTTT.

This chain uses TRBV11-3 with TRBJ2-7; D is ambiguous. The CDR3 is 14 amino acids. Trimming removed 5 bases from V and 3 bases from J, with 14 bases in between. Germline loops: CDR1 SGHNT, CDR2 YENEEA. The CDR3 nucleotides read TGTGCCAGCAGCCGCGGCGACACCCACTACGAGCAGTACTTC. Its protein is CASSRGDTHYEQYF.

This clone was counted only a few times. The rearrangement uses TRBV11-1 and TRBJ2-3, with 10 positions matching TRBD2. V lost 1 base and J lost 6; bases outside the gene matches: 13. CDR3 size: 18 residues. CDR1 is SGHAT, CDR2 FQDESV, per germline (reference sequence). This CDR3 reads CASSLDLTSGTMWDTQYF. The CDR3 region has the DNA TGTGCCAGCAGCTTAGATCTAACTAGCGGGACCATGTGGGATACGCAGTATTTT.

This clone was observed a handful of times. The junction does not match germline at one end; this may be a read error. J is TRBJ1-3 and V is TRBV6-8, with D hard to call. CDR3 length equals 14 residues. Germline-derived CDR1 and CDR2 are MNHGY and SAAAGT. The CDR3 bases are TGTGCCATCAGTGGGTATGGCTCTGGAAACACCATATATTTT. It encodes CAISGYGSGNTIYF.

This chain links TRBV5-1 with TRBJ2-5; tentative D call: TRBD2 (6 bases). The CDR3 is 15 residues long. V was trimmed by 5 bases and J by 5 bases, leaving 19 bases between them. The germline V gene has CDR1 SGHRS and CDR2 YFSETQ. The CDR3 loop reads CASRVSLRGPETQYF. CDR3 nucleotide sequence: TGCGCCAGCAGGGTATCGCTGCGGGGTCCGGAGACCCAGTACTTC. Full variable domain (missing parts from reference TRBV5-1 and TRBJ2-5): KAGVTQTPRYLIKTRGQQVTLSCSPISGHRSVSWYQQTPGQGLQFLFEYFSETQRNKGNFPGRFSGRQFSNSRSEMNVSTLELGDSALYLCASRVSLRGPETQYFGPGTRLLVL.

This chain connects TRBV18 to TRBJ1-3; 9 nucleotides agree with TRBD1. Germline V gene lookup returns CDR1 KGHSH and CDR2 LQKENI. The CDR3 sequence is 16 residues long. Unmatched junction bases numbered 8, after V lost 8 bases and J lost 0 bases. In DNA form, the CDR3 reads TGTGCCAGCCATACCGGGACAGGGTTCTCTGGAAACACCATATATTTT. Protein: CASHTGTGFSGNTIYF. The full variable domain, in which reference TRBV18 and TRBJ1-3 provide the parts outside the CDR3, is NAGVMQNPRHLVRRRGQEARLRCSPMKGHSHVYWYRQLPEEGLKFMVYLQKENIIDESGMPKERFSAEFPKEGPSILRIQQVVRGDSAAYFCASHTGTGFSGNTIYFGEGSWLTVV.

This clone came up a few times. This chain uses TRBV23-1 with TRBJ2-2; no clear D. TRBV23-1 is given ORF status, its function remaining uncertain. Trimming pared 7 bases from V and 4 bases from J, leaving 10 bases between. There are 13 residues in the CDR3. CDR3 coding DNA: TGCGCCAGCACCATGCCAAGCACCGGGGAGCTGTTTTTT. Encoded protein: CASTMPSTGELFF.

There are a few counts of this clone. The rearrangement joins TRBV19 to TRBJ1-1; D is uncertain. The CDR3 contains 12 residues. Trimming cost V 4 bases and J 1 base, with 4 bases left between them. Germline V lookup: CDR1 LNHDA, CDR2 SQIVND (reference sequence). Here the CDR3 DNA reads TGTGCCAGTAGTACACAGAACACTGAAGCTTTCTTT. Its translation: CASSTQNTEAFF.

The chain has TRBV6-8 and TRBJ2-2; perhaps TRBD1 as D (6 bases). V was shortened by 6 bases and J by 5 bases, with 13 bases between the two germline ends. The CDR3 spans 14 residues. Germline-derived CDR1 and CDR2 are MNHGY and SAAAGT. The CDR3 reads CASRATGRTGELFF. The DNA for the CDR3 is TGTGCCAGCAGGGCGACAGGTCGAACCGGGGAGCTGTTTTTT.

Concerning this clone itself: An end of the junction does not agree with germline; a read error may underlie this. The gene calls are TRBV6-4 and TRBJ1-2; a possible D gene is TRBD1 (5 bases). CDR3 length: 11 residues. CDR1 is MRHNA, CDR2 SNTAGT, per germline. CDR3 sequence: CASGRDYGYTF. CDR3 nucleotides: TGTGCCAGCGGAAGGGACTATGGYTACACCTTC.

The J gene is TRBJ2-4, the V gene TRBV30; 7 nucleotides match TRBD2. The CDR3 consists of 15 residues. J gave up 2 bases and V 3 bases, and 7 bases lay outside the gene matches. CDR1 GTSNPN and CDR2 SVGIG come from the germline V gene (reference sequence). CDR3 in DNA: TGTGCCTGGAGCCTACGGGGGGAGACCAAAAACATTCAGTACTTC. This gives the protein CAWSLRGETKNIQYF.

The chain carries TRBV28 and TRBJ2-3, with 13 bases that match TRBD2. Losses at the gene ends were 8 bases for V and 0 bases for J; bases not matched to a gene: 8. Germline V gene lookup returns CDR1 MDHEN and CDR2 SYDVKM. The CDR3 has 17 amino acids. This CDR3 is CASFGGTSGTSTDTQYF. The DNA for the CDR3 is TGTGCCAGCTTTGGCGGGACTAGCGGGACTAGCACAGATACGCAGTATTTT. The full variable domain, its missing parts supplied by reference TRBV28 and TRBJ2-3, is DVKVTQSSRYLVKRTGEKVFLECVQDMDHENMFWYRQDPGLGLRLIYFSYDVKMKEKGDIPEGYSVSREKKERFSLILESASTNQTSMYLCASFGGTSGTSTDTQYFGPGTRLTVL.

This clone occurred many times. The chain carries TRBV11-3 and TRBJ1-4; the D is unclear. V lost 3 bases and J 8 bases, leaving 13 bases between the germline ends. The CDR3 contains 14 residues. The V gene's germline CDR1 is SGHNT and CDR2 YENEEA. The CDR3 sequence is CASSFGGLKEKLFF. CDR3 coding DNA: TGTGCCAGCAGCTTCGGCGGGTTGAAGGAAAAACTGTTTTTT.

The chain combines TRBV19 with TRBJ1-2; 7 bases are a match to TRBD1. Germline V gene lookup returns CDR1 LNHDA and CDR2 SQIVND (reference sequence). The CDR3 covers 15 residues. The V and J ends lost 4 bases and 3 bases, in that order; junction bases with no gene match: 8. CDR3 nucleotide sequence: TGTGCCAGTAGTAAAATGAGCACAGGGGACTATGGCTACACCTTC. Residues: CASSKMSTGDYGYTF.

The chain employs TRBV5-1 and TRBJ2-6; D gene unclear. Deletions cut 0 bases from V and 3 bases from J, with 7 bases between. The CDR3 runs 15 residues. Per germline, CDR1 SGHRS and CDR2 YFSETQ. CDR3 bases: TGCGCCAGCAGCTTGGAGGGTGTTGGGGCCAACGTCCTGACTTTC. Amino acids: CASSLEGVGANVLTF.

The chain combines TRBV4-1 with TRBJ1-5; D gene ambiguous. V lost 0 bases and J 12 bases, leaving 9 bases between the germline ends. The CDR3 spans 12 residues. The germline V gene encodes CDR1 MGHRA and CDR2 YSYEKL. DNA of the CDR3: TGCGCCAGCAGCCAAGATTTAGGGATCCAGCATTTT. Its protein product is CASSQDLGIQHF.

J is TRBJ1-2 and V is TRBV9; 9 bases are a match to TRBD1. CDR1 is SGDLS and CDR2 is YYNGEE in the germline V gene. The length of the CDR3 is 14 residues. The trim removed 4 bases at V and 6 bases at J, leaving 7 bases unmatched. CDR3 nucleotides: TGTGCCAGCAGCCCGACAGGGGGTAAGGATGGCTACACCTTC. Translated: CASSPTGGKDGYTF. Together with reference TRBV9 and TRBJ1-2, the CDR3 gives the full variable domain: DSGVTQTPKHLITATGQRVTLRCSPRSGDLSVYWYQQSLDQGLQFLIQYYNGEERAKGNILERFSAQQFPDLHSELNLSSLELGDSALYFCASSPTGGKDGYTFGSGTRLTVV.

This clone has only a few counts. The chain recombines TRBV9 with TRBJ2-5; TRBD2 aligns across 7 bases. Germline values: CDR1 SGDLS, CDR2 YYNGEE. The CDR3 length is 16 residues. V lost 3 bases and J lost 1; bases outside the gene matches: 9. CDR3 region: CASSAGAGRPQETQYF. DNA for the CDR3: TGTGCCAGCAGCGCTGGAGCGGGGCGGCCCCAAGAGACCCAGTACTTC.

The genes are TRBV19 and TRBJ2-3; 7 bases align to TRBD2. V trimming: 3 bases; J trimming: 4 bases; junction bases outside the gene matches: 4. Germline V gives CDR1 LNHDA, CDR2 SQIVND (reference sequence). The CDR3 totals 14 residues. The CDR3, as DNA: TGTGCCAGTAGTATGAGCGGGAACCCAGATACGCAGTATTTT. It yields the protein CASSMSGNPDTQYF.

The J gene is TRBJ1-3, the V gene TRBV5-1, with 9 bases aligning to TRBD1. The J segment lost 0 bases and the V segment lost 1 base, leaving 2 bases of the junction unmatched. In germline, CDR1 is SGHRS, CDR2 YFSETQ. This CDR3 comprises 16 residues. CDR3 amino acids: CASSLRTGDSGNTIYF. CDR3 DNA sequence: TGCGCCAGCAGCTTGAGGACAGGGGACTCTGGAAACACCATATATTTT.

This sequence joins TRBV30 and TRBJ2-3; the D gene is possibly TRBD1 (5 bases). V shed 2 bases and J shed 3 bases, with 12 bases lying between them. This CDR3 is built from 14 residues. CDR1 is GTSNPN, CDR2 SVGIG, per germline (reference sequence). The CDR3 DNA reads as TGTGCCTGGAGTAAGTCAAAGGGGACAGATACGCAGTATTTT. This translates into CAWSKSKGTDTQYF.